This T cell receptor beta chain was sequenced in a study of technical replicates of blood from a few donors. Assay: immunoSEQ multiplex PCR; the TCRdb copy retains only in-frame clones and omits some. The sample lists 99,000 or so clones, about 95% occurring once. The germline CDR1 and CDR2 sequences are SGHAT and FQDESV (reference sequence). The ends lost 0 bases at V and 3 bases at J; junction bases unmatched: 11. The CDR3 runs to 18 residues. The receptor was derived from a human donor in good health. Sequencing input: T cells isolated from PBMCs. The chain links TRBV11-1 to TRBJ2-1, with 7 nucleotides matching TRBD2. CDR3 residues: CASSLALGFGGNYNEQFF. In DNA, the CDR3 is TGTGCCAGCAGCTTAGCGCTCGGGTTCGGGGGGAACTACAATGAGCAGTTCTTC.